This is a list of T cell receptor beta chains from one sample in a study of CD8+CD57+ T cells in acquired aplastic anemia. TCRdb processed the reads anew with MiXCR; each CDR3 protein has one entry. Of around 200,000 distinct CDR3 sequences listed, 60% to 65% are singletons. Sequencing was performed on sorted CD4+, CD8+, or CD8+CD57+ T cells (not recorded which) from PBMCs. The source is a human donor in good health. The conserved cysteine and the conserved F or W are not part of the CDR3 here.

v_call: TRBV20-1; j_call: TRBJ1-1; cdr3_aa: SAGRNTEAF
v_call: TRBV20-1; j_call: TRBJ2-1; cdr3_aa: SVGGNEQF
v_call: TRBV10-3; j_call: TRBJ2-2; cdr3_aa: AISDFVGFSGELF
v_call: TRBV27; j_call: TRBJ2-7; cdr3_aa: ASSARTDSYEQY
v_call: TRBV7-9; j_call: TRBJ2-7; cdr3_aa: ASRSSRTGSYEQY
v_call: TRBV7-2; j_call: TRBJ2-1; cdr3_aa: ASSSLAGTSSEQF
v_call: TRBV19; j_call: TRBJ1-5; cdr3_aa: SVSNGNQPQH
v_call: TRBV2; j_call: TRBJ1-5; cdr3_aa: ASSASPNQPQH
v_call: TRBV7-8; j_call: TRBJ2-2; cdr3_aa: ASSYQPPGNTGELF
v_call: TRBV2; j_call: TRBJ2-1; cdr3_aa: ASSGLELPSVTDEQF
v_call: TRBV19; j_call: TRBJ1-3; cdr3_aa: ASSMFGGDASSGNTIY
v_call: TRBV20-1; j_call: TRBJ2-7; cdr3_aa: SARDLEGSAYEQY
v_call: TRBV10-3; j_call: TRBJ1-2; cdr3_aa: AISDSGGYT
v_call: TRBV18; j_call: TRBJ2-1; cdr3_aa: ASSPPAGLNEQF
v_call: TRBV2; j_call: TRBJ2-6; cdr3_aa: ASTASGANVLT
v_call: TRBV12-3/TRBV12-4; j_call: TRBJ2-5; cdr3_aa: ASSYRGLSEIQY
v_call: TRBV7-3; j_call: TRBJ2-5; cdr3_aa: ASSPAGVYQETQY
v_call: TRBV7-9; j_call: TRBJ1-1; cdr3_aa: ASSLGDRMNTEAF
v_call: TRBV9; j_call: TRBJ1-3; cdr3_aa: ASSVAGSSGNTIY
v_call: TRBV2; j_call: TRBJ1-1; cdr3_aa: ATASGGQDTEAF
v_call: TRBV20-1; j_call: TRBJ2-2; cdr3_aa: SARRIGGGTGELF
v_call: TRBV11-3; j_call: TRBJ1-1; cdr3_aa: ASSLGFNTEAF
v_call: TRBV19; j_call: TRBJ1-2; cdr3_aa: ASSSLVGDSYGYT
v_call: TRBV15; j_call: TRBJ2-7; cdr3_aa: ATSGSTKQY
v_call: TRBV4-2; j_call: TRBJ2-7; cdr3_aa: ASSQGLAGGTSYEQY
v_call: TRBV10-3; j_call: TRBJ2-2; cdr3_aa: AISESTDRAETGELF
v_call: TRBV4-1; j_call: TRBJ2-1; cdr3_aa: ASSHPTSGNEQF
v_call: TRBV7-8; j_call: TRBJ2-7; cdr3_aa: ASSPEGESEQY
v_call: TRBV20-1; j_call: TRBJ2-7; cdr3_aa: STRSPAYGQY
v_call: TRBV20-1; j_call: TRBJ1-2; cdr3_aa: SARDQGSTATNYGYT
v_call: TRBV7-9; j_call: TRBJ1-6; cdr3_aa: ASSSDVRSFNSPLH
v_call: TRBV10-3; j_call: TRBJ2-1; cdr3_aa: ATGTGHNEQF
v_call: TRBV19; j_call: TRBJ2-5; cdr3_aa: ASSPTGGREETQY
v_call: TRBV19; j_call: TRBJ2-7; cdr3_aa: ASQNVGFHEQY
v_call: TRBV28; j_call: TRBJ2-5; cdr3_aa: ASSGGTAQETQY
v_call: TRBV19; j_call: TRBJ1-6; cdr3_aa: ASRSTGLGYNSPLH
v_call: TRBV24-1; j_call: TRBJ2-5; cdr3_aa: ATSDSSAMKETQY
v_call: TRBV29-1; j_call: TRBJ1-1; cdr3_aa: SVARNNRDTEAF
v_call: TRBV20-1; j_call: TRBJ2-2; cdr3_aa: SASYRDETGELF
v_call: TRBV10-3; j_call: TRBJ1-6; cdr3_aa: ASSEASGYSSDSPLH
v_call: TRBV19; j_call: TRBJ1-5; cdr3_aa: ASSTERNQPQH
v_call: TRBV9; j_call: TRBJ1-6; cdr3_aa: ASSVVGDSYNSPLH
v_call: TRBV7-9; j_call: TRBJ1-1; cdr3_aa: ASSFPGTDANTEAF
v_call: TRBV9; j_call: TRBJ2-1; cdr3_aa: ASSEDTNNEQF
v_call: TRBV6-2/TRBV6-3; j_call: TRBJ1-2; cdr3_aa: ASSYHPAAAPGYT
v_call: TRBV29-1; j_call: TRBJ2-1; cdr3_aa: STENYVGQRRRNEQF
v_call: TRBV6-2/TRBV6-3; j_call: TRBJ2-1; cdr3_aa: ASSTSGEYNEQF
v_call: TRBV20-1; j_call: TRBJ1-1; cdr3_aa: SARDSTGTAFMNTEAF
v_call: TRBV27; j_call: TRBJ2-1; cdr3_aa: ASSPQTSLTYNEQF
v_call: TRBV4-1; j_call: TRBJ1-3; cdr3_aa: ASSQRGGRNTIY
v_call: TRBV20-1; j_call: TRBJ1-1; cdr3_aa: SARPTSTEAF
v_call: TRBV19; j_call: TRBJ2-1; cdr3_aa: ASSIDWTGNGYNEQF